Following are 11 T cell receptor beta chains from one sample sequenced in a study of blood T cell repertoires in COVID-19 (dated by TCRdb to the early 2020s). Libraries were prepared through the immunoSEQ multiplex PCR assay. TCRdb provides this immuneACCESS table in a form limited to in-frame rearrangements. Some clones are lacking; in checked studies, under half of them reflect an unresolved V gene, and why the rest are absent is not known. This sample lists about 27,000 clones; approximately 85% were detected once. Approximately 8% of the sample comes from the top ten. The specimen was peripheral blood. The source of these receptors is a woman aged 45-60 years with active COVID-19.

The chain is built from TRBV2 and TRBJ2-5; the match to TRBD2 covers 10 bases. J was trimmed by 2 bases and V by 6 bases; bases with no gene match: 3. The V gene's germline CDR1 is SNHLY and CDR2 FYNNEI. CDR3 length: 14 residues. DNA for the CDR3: TGTGCCAGCAGCAAGGGACTAGCGCAAGAGACCCAGTACTTC. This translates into CASSKGLAQETQYF.

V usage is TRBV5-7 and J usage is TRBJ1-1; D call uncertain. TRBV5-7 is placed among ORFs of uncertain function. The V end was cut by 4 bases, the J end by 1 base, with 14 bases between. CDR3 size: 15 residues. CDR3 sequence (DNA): TGTGCCAGCAGCGCCCAGGTGGCCCCGAACACTGAAGCTTTCTTT. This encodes CASSAQVAPNTEAFF.

CDR3 bases: TGTGCCACCAGTGATTCCATTGGCTACACCTTC. Protein sequence: CATSDSIGYTF. This chain connects TRBV24-1 to TRBJ1-2; D gene uncertain. V was pared by 2 bases and J by 7 bases, with 4 bases between. Germline loops: CDR1 KGHDR, CDR2 SFDVKD. CDR3 length equals 11 residues.

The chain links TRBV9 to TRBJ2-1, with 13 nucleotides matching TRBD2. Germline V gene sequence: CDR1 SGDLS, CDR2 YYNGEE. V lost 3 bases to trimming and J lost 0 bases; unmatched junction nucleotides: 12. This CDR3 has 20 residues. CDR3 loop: CASSDPLETSGGSSYNEQFF. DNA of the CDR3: TGTGCCAGCAGCGACCCTCTAGAGACTAGCGGGGGGAGCTCCTACAATGAGCAGTTCTTC.

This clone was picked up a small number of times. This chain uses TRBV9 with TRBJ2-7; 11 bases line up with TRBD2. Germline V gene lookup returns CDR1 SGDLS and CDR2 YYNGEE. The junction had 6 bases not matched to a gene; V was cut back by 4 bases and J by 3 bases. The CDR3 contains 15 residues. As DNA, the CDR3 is TGTGCCAGCAGCCCCCGGGGACTAGCGGACTACGAGCAGTACTTC. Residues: CASSPRGLADYEQYF.

The CDR3 DNA sequence: TGTGCCTGGAGTCCAGGAGGGCAGACCCAGTACTTC. Protein product: CAWSPGGQTQYF. The chain has TRBV30 and TRBJ2-5; TRBD2 is a possible D gene (6 bases). V lost 2 bases to trimming and J lost 6 bases, with 10 bases between them. Germline V gene sequence: CDR1 GTSNPN, CDR2 SVGIG (reference sequence). There are 12 residues in the CDR3.

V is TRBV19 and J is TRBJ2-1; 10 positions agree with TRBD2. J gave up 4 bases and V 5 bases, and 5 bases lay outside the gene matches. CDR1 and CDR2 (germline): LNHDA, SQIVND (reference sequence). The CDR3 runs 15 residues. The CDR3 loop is CASSFSAGGYNEQFF. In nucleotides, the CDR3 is TGTGCCAGTAGTTTTTCAGCGGGAGGGTACAATGAGCAGTTCTTC.

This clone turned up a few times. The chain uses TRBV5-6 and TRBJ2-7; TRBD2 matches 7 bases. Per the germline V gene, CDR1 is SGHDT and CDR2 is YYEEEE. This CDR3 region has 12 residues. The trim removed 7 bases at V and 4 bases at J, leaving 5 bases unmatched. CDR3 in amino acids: CASSWGGYEQYF. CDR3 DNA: TGTGCCAGCTCCTGGGGGGGTTACGAGCAGTACTTC. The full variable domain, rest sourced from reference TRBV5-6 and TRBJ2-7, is DAGVTQSPTHLIKTRGQQVTLRCSPKSGHDTVSWYQQALGQGPQFIFQYYEEEERQRGNFPDRFSGHQFPNYSSELNVNALLLGDSALYLCASSWGGYEQYFGPGTRLTVT.

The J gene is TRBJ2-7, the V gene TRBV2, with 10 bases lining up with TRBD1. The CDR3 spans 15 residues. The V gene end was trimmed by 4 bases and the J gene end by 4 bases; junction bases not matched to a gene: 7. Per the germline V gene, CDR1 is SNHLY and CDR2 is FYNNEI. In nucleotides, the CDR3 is TGTGCCAGCAGTGGACAGGGGGCGCGAGGATACGAGCAGTACTTC. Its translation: CASSGQGARGYEQYF.

In DNA form, the CDR3 reads TGTGCCAGCAGCCCCTTCGAAGCGGGAGGAGTGGGCAATGAGCAGTTCTTC. It yields the protein CASSPFEAGGVGNEQFF. The rearrangement joins TRBV11-2 to TRBJ2-1; 9 bases match TRBD2. The CDR3 loop spans 17 amino acids. Per germline, CDR1 SGHAT and CDR2 FQNNGV. Trimming at V came to 5 bases and at J to 6 bases, leaving 14 bases not matched to a gene.

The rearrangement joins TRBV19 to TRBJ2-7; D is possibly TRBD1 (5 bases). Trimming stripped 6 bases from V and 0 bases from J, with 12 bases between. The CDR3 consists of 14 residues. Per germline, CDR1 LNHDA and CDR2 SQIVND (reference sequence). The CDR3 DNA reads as TGTGCCAGTAGCCCAGGGCTAAGCTCCTACGAGCAGTACTTC. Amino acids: CASSPGLSSYEQYF.